This T cell receptor (beta chain) was sequenced in a study of T-cell reconstitution after alpha-beta-depleted transplantation in children. There are many counts of this clonotype. Its cognate antigen is unknown. Notes on the study in general: Where some patients showed high TCRbeta diversity at day 60, it came from recipient T cells and thymic progenitors that had survived.

Library preparation (for TCRbeta) was performed with unique molecular identifiers. TCRdb reprocessed the PCR reads with MiXCR, giving one entry per CDR3 protein. Altogether more than 200,000 distinct CDR3 sequences are present, over 20% being singletons, with the ten largest covering about 2.6%. The CDR3 consists of 13 residues. Trimming left V 7 bases short and J 7 bases short, with 16 bases between. This receptor was taken from a girl aged 2 to 9 with Fanconi anemia, due to receive a stem cell transplant. V gene TRBV12-3 or TRBV12-4 combines with J gene TRBJ1-1; D is unresolved. Sequenced material: PBMCs, taken before TCRalphabeta/CD19-depleted stem cell transplant. The CDR3, as DNA: TGTGCCAGCACGCCGATAGGACGCGATGAAGCTTTCTTT. This sequence encodes CASTPIGRDEAFF.